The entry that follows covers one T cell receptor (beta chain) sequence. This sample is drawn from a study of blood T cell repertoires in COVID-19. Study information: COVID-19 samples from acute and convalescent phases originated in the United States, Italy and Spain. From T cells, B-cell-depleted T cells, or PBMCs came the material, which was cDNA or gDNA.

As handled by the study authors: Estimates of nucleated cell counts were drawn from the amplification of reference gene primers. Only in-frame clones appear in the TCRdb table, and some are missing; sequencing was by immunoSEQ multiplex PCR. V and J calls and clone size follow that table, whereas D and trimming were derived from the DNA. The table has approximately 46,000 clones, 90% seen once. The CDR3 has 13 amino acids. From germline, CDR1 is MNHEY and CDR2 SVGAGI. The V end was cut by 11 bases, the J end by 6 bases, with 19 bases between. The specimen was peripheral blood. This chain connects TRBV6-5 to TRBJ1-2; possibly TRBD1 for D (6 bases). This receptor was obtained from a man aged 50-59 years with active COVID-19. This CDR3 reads CAGRTVLRDGYTF. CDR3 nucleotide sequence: TGTGCCGGCCGGACAGTCTTACGGGATGGCTACACCTTC.